Sequencing of this T cell receptor beta chain was carried out in a study of identical twins. Germline V gene data show CDR1 as LGHNA and CDR2 as YNFKEQ. This CDR3 contains 15 residues. With 7 bases removed from V and 5 bases from J, the gap between germline ends came to 18 bases. TCRdb fed the 5' RACE reads into MiXCR, producing one record per CDR3 protein. There are 700,000 or so distinct CDR3 sequences in the sample; more than 6.5% occur only once, and more than 0.75% lies in the top ten. This sample also appeared in a second study, on yellow fever vaccine responses in identical twins.

Sequencing was carried out using PBMCs. The clonotype originates from a woman younger than 30 in good health. This chain uses TRBV4-2 with TRBJ2-1, with D possibly TRBD1 on 6 matching bases. The CDR3 DNA sequence: TGTGCCAGCAACCTGACCGGGACACGCAACAATGAGCAGTTCTTC. Protein product: CASNLTGTRNNEQFF.